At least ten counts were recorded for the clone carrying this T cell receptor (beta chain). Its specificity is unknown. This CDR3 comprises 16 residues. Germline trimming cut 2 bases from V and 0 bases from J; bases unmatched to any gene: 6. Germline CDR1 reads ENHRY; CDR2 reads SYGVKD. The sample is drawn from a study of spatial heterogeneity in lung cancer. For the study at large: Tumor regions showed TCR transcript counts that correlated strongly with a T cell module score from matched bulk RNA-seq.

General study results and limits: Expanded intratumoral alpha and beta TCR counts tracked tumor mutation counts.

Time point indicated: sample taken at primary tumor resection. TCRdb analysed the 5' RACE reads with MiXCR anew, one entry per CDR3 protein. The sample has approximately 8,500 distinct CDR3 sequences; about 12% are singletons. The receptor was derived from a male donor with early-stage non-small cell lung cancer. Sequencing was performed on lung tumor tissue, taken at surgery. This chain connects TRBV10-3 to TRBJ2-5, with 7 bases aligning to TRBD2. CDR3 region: CAISEGGAGYQETQYF. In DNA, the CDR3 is TGTGCCATCAGTGAGGGGGGAGCGGGATACCAAGAGACCCAGTACTTC.